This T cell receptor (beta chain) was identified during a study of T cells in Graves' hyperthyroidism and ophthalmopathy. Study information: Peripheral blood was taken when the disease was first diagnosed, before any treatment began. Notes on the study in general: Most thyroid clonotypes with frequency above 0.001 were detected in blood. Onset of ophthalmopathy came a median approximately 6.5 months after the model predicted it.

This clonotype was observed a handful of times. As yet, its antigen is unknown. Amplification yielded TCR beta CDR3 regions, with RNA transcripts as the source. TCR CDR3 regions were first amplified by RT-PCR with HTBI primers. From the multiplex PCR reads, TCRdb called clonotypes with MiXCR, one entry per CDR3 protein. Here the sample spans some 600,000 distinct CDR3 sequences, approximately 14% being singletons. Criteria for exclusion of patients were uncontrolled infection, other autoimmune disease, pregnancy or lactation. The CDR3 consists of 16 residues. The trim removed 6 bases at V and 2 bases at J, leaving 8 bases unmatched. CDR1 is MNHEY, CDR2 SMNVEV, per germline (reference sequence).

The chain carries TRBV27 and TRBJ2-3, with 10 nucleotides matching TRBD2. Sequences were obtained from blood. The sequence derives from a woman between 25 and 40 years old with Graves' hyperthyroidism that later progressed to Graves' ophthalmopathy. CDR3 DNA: TGTGCCAGCAGCCGCCGGCTAGCGGGAGCCACAGATACGCAGTATTTT. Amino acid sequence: CASSRRLAGATDTQYF.